This TCR beta chain was captured by sequencing in a study of blood T cell repertoires in COVID-19. Looking at the study overall: PBMCs, B-cell-depleted T cells, or T cells were the source of the cDNA or gDNA that made up the material.

Profiled with immunoSEQ multiplex PCR; TCRdb holds only in-frame clones, not every one. The repertoire has roughly 100,000 clones, around 75% of them found once; the top ten carry about 16%. In germline, CDR1 is GTSNPN, CDR2 SVGIG (reference sequence). This CDR3 has 15 amino acids. Trimming left V 5 bases short and J 4 bases short, with 18 bases between. The chain uses TRBV30 and TRBJ1-5, with TRBD1 as a possible D gene (6 bases). Sequencing input: peripheral blood. The clonotype comes from a woman aged 80 or older with active or convalescent COVID-19. CDR3 in DNA: TGTGCCTGGGGGGACAAGGGAGGGCCAAATCAGCCCCAGCATTTT. Translating gives CAWGDKGGPNQPQHF.